This T cell receptor (beta chain) was sequenced for a study of a mutant IDH1 vaccine in newly diagnosed glioma. Study information: Vaccination followed radiotherapy alone by 4-6 weeks, or accompanied temozolomide cycles. Antecedent treatment encompassed radiotherapy, temozolomide, or their combination; the majority received both.

As for this clone: Its specificity is not known.

The sample's time point: week 47, end of study. Every vaccine dose comprised 300 ug of mutant IDH1 20-mer peptide plus topical imiquimod. The CDR3 is made up of 13 amino acids. Trimming shortened V by 3 bases and J by 7 bases, and 10 bases separated the two germline ends. Germline values: CDR1 SGHDT, CDR2 YYEEEE. Assay used: immunoSEQ multiplex PCR; TCRdb lists only in-frame clones, some missing. The data contain about 34,000 clones, about 83% of them singletons. Sample: PBMCs, taken from a glioma patient whose treatment included an IDH1 peptide vaccine. This receptor was taken from a young woman with glioma. The V gene is TRBV5-6, the J gene TRBJ2-2; D unclear. CDR3 sequence reads: CASSSRRVGELFF. Here the CDR3 DNA reads TGTGCCAGCAGCTCGCGAAGGGTCGGGGAGCTGTTTTTT.